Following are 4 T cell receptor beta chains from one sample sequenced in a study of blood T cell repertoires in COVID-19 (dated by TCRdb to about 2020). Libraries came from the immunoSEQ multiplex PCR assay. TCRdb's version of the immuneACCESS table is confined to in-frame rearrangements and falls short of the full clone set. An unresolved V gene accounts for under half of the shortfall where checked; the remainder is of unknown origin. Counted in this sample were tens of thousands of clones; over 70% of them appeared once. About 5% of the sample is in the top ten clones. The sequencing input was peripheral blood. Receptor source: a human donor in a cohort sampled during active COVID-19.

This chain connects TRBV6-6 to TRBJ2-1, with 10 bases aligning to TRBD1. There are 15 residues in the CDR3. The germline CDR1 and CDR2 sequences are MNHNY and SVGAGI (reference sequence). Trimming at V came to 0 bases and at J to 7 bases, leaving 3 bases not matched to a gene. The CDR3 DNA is TGTGCCAGCAGTTACTCGGGACAGGGGAGAAATGAGCAGTTCTTC. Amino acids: CASSYSGQGRNEQFF.

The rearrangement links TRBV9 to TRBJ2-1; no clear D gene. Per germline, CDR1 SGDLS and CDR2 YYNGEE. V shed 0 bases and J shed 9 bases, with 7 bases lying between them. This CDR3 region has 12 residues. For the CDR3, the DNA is TGTGCCAGCAGCGTAGGGCAGTCTGAGCAGTTCTTC. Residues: CASSVGQSEQFF.

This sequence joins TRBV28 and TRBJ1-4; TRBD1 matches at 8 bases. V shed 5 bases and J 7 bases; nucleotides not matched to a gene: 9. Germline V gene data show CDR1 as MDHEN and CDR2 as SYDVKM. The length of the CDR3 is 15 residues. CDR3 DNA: TGTGCCAGCAGTAACGGACAGGGAGGGTTTGAAAAACTGTTTTTT. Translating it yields CASSNGQGGFEKLFF.

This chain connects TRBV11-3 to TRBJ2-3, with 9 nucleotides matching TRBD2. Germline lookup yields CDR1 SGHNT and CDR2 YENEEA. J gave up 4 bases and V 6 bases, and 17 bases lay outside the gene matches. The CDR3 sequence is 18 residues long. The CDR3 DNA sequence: TGTGCCAGCAGTCAAATCTATACACCGGGACTAGCCGCAGATACGCAGTATTTT. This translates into CASSQIYTPGLAADTQYF.